This T cell receptor (beta chain) was profiled in a study of shared clonotypes between healthy human individuals (dated by TCRdb to about 2020). At the level of the whole study: Three men and two women, aged 18 to 49 years, made up the cohort. Per donor, three plates each were used for CD4 naive and CD4 memory, two for CD8 naive, and one for CD8 memory. To estimate repertoire size and how much clonotype sharing occurs between individuals, the study deeply sequenced the blood TCR repertoires of roughly 5 healthy adults. Different laboratories and diverse techniques were used to prepare libraries and sequence TCR repertoires, to increase sequencing depth and limit assay-specific biases. Between about 0.85 and 10 billion PBMCs per donor were obtained by leukapheresis.

What the work shows at the level of the full study, not this receptor alone: Larger estimated clonotype richness was generally found for naive subsets than for memory subsets. Across a few donors, around 5% of naive CD4, over 3% of naive CD8, 2.3% of memory CD4, and approximately 0.42% of memory CD8 clonotypes were shared. Only blood was sampled, and tissue TCR repertoires likely differ from those in blood. Incomplete sequencing was indicated by rarefaction of sorted-subset datasets, despite the large sequencing depth. Because the study included a small number of donors, the genetic and exposure-history diversity represented was limited. Compared with non-shared clonotypes, clonotypes shared by all four sorted-subset donors had higher generation probabilities. Based on pairwise subsampling, the degree of clonotype sharing among donors was expected to be affected by sequencing depth.

The donors were healthy, HIV-negative adults who had no recently reported acute infections or vaccinations. Every donor was a Caucasian adult living in Nashville, Tennessee, USA. CD4+ T cells were enriched by magnetic negative selection; naive cells were then positively selected on CD45RA, and the negative fraction formed the memory subset. Blood was collected by leukapheresis, and PBMCs were isolated by Ficoll-Histopaque density gradient centrifugation and then cryopreserved in liquid nitrogen vapor phase. Analytical flow cytometry was used to check the purity and quantity of every magnetically sorted T cell population. Genomic DNA was isolated from each sorted fraction and quantified by UV absorbance on a Nanodrop 2000c. Using the deep immunoSEQ assay, TCR CDR3 regions were amplified from genomic DNA by multiplex PCR. Extracted genomic DNA from each cell subset was distributed evenly across all wells of several immunoSEQ 96-well plates, and each plate was treated as a replicate. For sorted subsets, 150 to 250 ng of genomic DNA, equivalent to 25,000 to 30,000 T cell genomes, went into each replicate PCR. Purified libraries were quantified with a Qubit 3.0 fluorometer, sized on a Bioanalyzer 2100, and re-quantified with the KAPA Library Quantification kit. Each immunoSEQ 96-well plate was sequenced on its own single-read 150-cycle Illumina NextSeq 550 flow cell. Concerning the study's data processing: Because the immunoSEQ output included only junctional sequences and no quality scores, the filtering could not be the same as the filtering used for full-length reads. To assign V/J genes and CDR3, sequences were annotated against IMGT germline references using PyIR, a Python wrapper for IgBLAST v1.9. Reads were removed for weak V/J assignments (E-value above 1e-6), missing CDR3, stop codons, out-of-frame junctions, or ambiguous translated residues. V3J clonotypes were defined as sequences sharing the same inferred V gene, J gene, and CDR3 amino acid sequence. To compute the percentage overlap between repertoires, the number of shared unique clonotypes was divided by the size of the smaller repertoire. Repertoire richness was assessed with RTK rarefaction, the Chao1 estimator, and Recon v2.1 estimates of unobserved clonotypes. For all TCRbeta clonotypes obtained by the gDNA method from a handful of donors, generation probabilities were computed with OLGA. TCRdb holds this immuneACCESS table with in-frame rearrangements only. Some clones are missing; in checked studies, unresolved V genes explain under half, and the rest has no known cause. V, J and clone size are taken as reported in that table, and D and trimming were inferred from the DNA itself. The sample records some 580,000 clones, 97% of which are singletons. The ten biggest clones cover 0.057% of the sample.

Turning to this clone: Its target antigen remains unknown. Base qualities are not recorded, but no much larger clone differs from it by a single base.

Between the V and J ends, shortened by 5 bases and 0 bases respectively, the junction contains 11 bases. As encoded in the germline V gene, CDR1 is SQVTM while CDR2 is ANQGSEA. The CDR3 measures 14 amino acids from cysteine to phenylalanine. The only DNA kept is the CDR3, 42 bases in frame from the first base. In this chain, TRBV29-1 is recombined with TRBJ2-1; the D gene lacks a confident call. This receptor was identified in a woman in her 30s in good health. Sequenced: naive CD4+ T cells sorted from blood. Taken with the paper, the label for cell subset or site translates to: CD45RA+ positively selected. The CDR3 amino acid sequence is: CSVLAPSSYNEQFF. The bases are TGCAGCGTTTTGGCGCCTAGCTCCTACAATGAGCAGTTCTTC.